Shown below are 5 T cell receptor beta chains from a single sample sequenced in a study of blood T cell repertoires in COVID-19. Produced via immunoSEQ multiplex PCR; TCRdb's table is partial and in-frame only. The sample records about 110,000 clones, 70% to 80% being singletons. The source material was peripheral blood. These receptors came from a human donor with acute or convalescent COVID-19. The donor label of this sample is uncertain.

V and J are TRBV27 and TRBJ2-2, with 10 bases matching TRBD1. The CDR3 is 15 residues long. CDR1 is MNHEY, CDR2 SMNVEV, per germline (reference sequence). J gave up 9 bases and V 6 bases, and 10 bases lay outside the gene matches. CDR3: CASSPDRGRSRELFF. The CDR3 region has the DNA TGTGCCAGCAGCCCCGACAGGGGGCGTTCTCGGGAGCTGTTTTTT.

This sequence joins TRBV18 and TRBJ1-1; 8 bases align to TRBD1. Trimming at V came to 6 bases and at J to 5 bases, leaving 5 bases not matched to a gene. The CDR3 covers 13 residues. Germline V lookup: CDR1 KGHSH, CDR2 LQKENI. This CDR3 reads CASSQGARTEAFF. For the CDR3, the DNA is TGTGCCAGCTCCCAGGGGGCGCGGACTGAAGCTTTCTTT. The entire variable domain, with the rest obtained from reference TRBV18 and TRBJ1-1, is as follows: NAGVMQNPRHLVRRRGQEARLRCSPMKGHSHVYWYRQLPEEGLKFMVYLQKENIIDESGMPKERFSAEFPKEGPSILRIQQVVRGDSAAYFCASSQGARTEAFFGQGTRLTVV.

The chain has TRBV4-2 and TRBJ2-3; 8 bases are a match to TRBD2. This CDR3 has 17 residues. Germline CDR1 reads LGHNA; CDR2 reads YNFKEQ. Germline trimming cut 1 base from V and 4 bases from J; bases unmatched to any gene: 10. CDR3 residues: CASSQVWRGAGADTQYF. The DNA for the CDR3 is TGTGCCAGCAGCCAAGTGTGGCGGGGGGCCGGGGCAGATACGCAGTATTTT.

The chain has TRBV11-3 and TRBJ2-3; 9 nucleotides align to TRBD2. Germline CDR1 is SGHNT and CDR2 is YENEEA. This CDR3 has 16 residues. The V and J ends lost 0 bases and 6 bases, in that order; junction bases with no gene match: 7. The CDR3 region is CASSLDGGGEPDTQYF. CDR3 nucleotide sequence: TGTGCCAGCAGCTTAGACGGCGGGGGGGAACCCGATACGCAGTATTTT.

The chain is built from TRBV12-3 or TRBV12-4 and TRBJ2-7, with D possibly matching TRBD2 (6 bases). The CDR3 consists of 13 residues. Trimming shortened V by 5 bases and J by 5 bases, and 13 bases separated the two germline ends. The DNA of the CDR3 is TGTGCCAGCAGTCACTCTCTAGCGAACGAGCAGTACTTC. This sequence encodes CASSHSLANEQYF.